One sample yielded the 32 T cell receptor beta chains listed below, sequenced in a study of monozygotic twins with inflammatory bowel disease. Reanalyzing the 5' RACE reads, TCRdb keeps one entry per CDR3 protein, without DNA. Its listing shows approximately 330,000 distinct CDR3 sequences. Sequencing used blood. The receptor set was obtained from a human donor with ulcerative colitis or Crohn's disease, or a healthy co-twin of an affected twin (not recorded which).

This rearrangement joins TRBV11-2 to TRBJ2-5; TCRdb picks TRBD1, but there is no DNA to check that call. The germline V gene encodes CDR1 SGHAT and CDR2 FQNNGV. The CDR3 runs 18 residues. CDR3 region: CASSPLGGTVGGQETQYF.

V and J are TRBV7-9 and TRBJ2-1; no DNA is available, so the TRBD2 call from TCRdb remains unchecked. The CDR3 is 16 residues long. The germline CDR1 and CDR2 sequences are SEHNR and FQNEAQ (reference sequence). CDR3 sequence reads: CASSLLSRLSVNEQFF.

The chain carries TRBV20-1 and TRBJ2-4; the D gene TCRdb calls, TRBD1, cannot be checked with no DNA. The CDR3 runs to 16 residues. In germline, CDR1 is DFQATT, CDR2 SNEGSKA (reference sequence). CDR3 sequence reads: CSARSGELWAKNIQYF.

V is TRBV25-1 and J is TRBJ2-5; the TCRdb call, TRBD1, lacks DNA for checking. Looked up from germline, CDR1 is MGHDK and CDR2 is SYGVNS. The CDR3 contains 13 residues. The CDR3 reads CASSGQGAKTQYF.

The chain couples TRBV20-1 to TRBJ2-3; absent DNA, TCRdb's TRBD2 call cannot be checked. The germline V gene has CDR1 DFQATT and CDR2 SNEGSKA (reference sequence). This CDR3 spans 14 amino acids. The CDR3 sequence: CSTLAGVSTDTQYF.

The CDR3 sequence: CASSPRTGGNHYGYTF. The chain couples TRBV18 to TRBJ1-2; the TRBD1 assignment by TCRdb is unverifiable without DNA. The CDR3 totals 16 residues. CDR1 and CDR2 from the germline V gene are KGHSH and LQKENI.

The chain uses TRBV9 and TRBJ2-3; with no DNA, the TCRdb D assignment of TRBD1 cannot be verified. Germline lookup yields CDR1 SGDLS and CDR2 YYNGEE. This CDR3 comprises 13 residues. CDR3 amino acids: CASGQGSTDTQYF.

This chain links TRBV11-2 with TRBJ2-1; TCRdb picks TRBD2, but there is no DNA to check that call. The CDR3 covers 15 residues. The germline V gene has CDR1 SGHAT and CDR2 FQNNGV. CDR3 region: CASSEGEGHYNEQFF. The whole variable domain, filled in from reference TRBV11-2 and TRBJ2-1, reads EAGVAQSPRYKIIEKRQSVAFWCNPISGHATLYWYQQILGQGPKLLIQFQNNGVVDDSQLPKDRFSAERLKGVDSTLKIQPAKLEDSAVYLCASSEGEGHYNEQFFGPGTRLTVL.

The chain employs TRBV10-3 and TRBJ2-7; as DNA is missing, the TRBD1 call by TCRdb cannot be tested. The CDR3 has 14 residues. Germline V gives CDR1 ENHRY, CDR2 SYGVKD. CDR3 sequence reads: CAISEYQGRYEQYF.

The chain combines TRBV18 with TRBJ2-1; TCRdb returns TRBD1, unconfirmable since there is no DNA. From germline, CDR1 is KGHSH and CDR2 LQKENI. The CDR3 sequence is 17 residues long. CDR3 amino acids: CASSPDSGGAQSKRQFF.

The V call is TRBV24-1, the J call TRBJ2-2. The length of the CDR3 is 12 residues. Germline V gene sequence: CDR1 KGHDR, CDR2 SFDVKD. The CDR3 sequence is CATSEITGELFF.

The J gene is TRBJ2-2, the V gene TRBV6-6; absent DNA, TCRdb's TRBD1 call cannot be checked. CDR3 length equals 11 residues. Germline V gene lookup returns CDR1 MNHNY and CDR2 SVGAGI (reference sequence). The chain's CDR3 is CAGGATGELFF.

V gene TRBV7-6 combines with J gene TRBJ2-2. This CDR3 region has 14 residues. The germline CDR1 and CDR2 sequences are SGHVS and FNYEAQ. The CDR3 here is CASSLVLNTGELFF.

The chain couples TRBV12-3 or TRBV12-4 to TRBJ1-1. The CDR3 is made up of 13 amino acids. The CDR3 protein is CASSLKGTTEAFF.

This chain links TRBV20-1 with TRBJ2-1; TCRdb's D call of TRBD2 is untestable without DNA. The CDR3 runs to 15 residues. Germline loops: CDR1 DFQATT, CDR2 SNEGSKA (reference sequence). CDR3 residues: CSASPGTSGSGEQFF.

This chain joins TRBV20-1 and TRBJ1-5; TCRdb's assignment of TRBD1 cannot be checked, as there is no DNA. The CDR3 totals 14 residues. The germline gives CDR1 DFQATT, CDR2 SNEGSKA (reference sequence). CDR3 protein: CSASLGTGNQPQHF.

J is TRBJ1-4 and V is TRBV20-1; TCRdb indicates TRBD1, and absent DNA this call remains unverified. The V gene's germline CDR1 is DFQATT and CDR2 SNEGSKA (reference sequence). This CDR3 comprises 16 residues. The CDR3 reads CSARRQGVRTNEKLFF.

The V and J genes are TRBV25-1 and TRBJ2-5; without DNA, the TCRdb call of TRBD1 cannot be checked. Germline CDR1 MGHDK, CDR2 SYGVNS. This CDR3 has 13 amino acids. The CDR3 protein is CASSEAGTGTQYF.

The genes are TRBV18 and TRBJ2-1; with no DNA, the TCRdb D assignment of TRBD2 cannot be verified. Germline-derived CDR1 and CDR2 are KGHSH and LQKENI. The CDR3 is 13 amino acids. CDR3 loop: CASSPGLAREQFF. The whole variable domain, remainder taken from reference TRBV18 and TRBJ2-1, is NAGVMQNPRHLVRRRGQEARLRCSPMKGHSHVYWYRQLPEEGLKFMVYLQKENIIDESGMPKERFSAEFPKEGPSILRIQQVVRGDSAAYFCASSPGLAREQFFGPGTRLTVL.

The rearrangement joins TRBV7-8 to TRBJ2-2; TCRdb indicates TRBD2, and absent DNA this call remains unverified. The CDR3 sequence is 16 residues long. Germline V gene sequence: CDR1 SGHVS, CDR2 FQNEAQ. The CDR3 protein is CASSPRDLRRGGELFF.

The chain joins TRBV28 to TRBJ2-7. This CDR3 has 11 amino acids. CDR1 is MDHEN and CDR2 is SYDVKM in the germline V gene. The CDR3 spells CASVSSYEQYF.

The chain joins TRBV7-2 to TRBJ1-2; TCRdb's assignment of TRBD1 cannot be checked, as there is no DNA. This CDR3 has 14 residues. Germline V lookup: CDR1 SGHTA, CDR2 FQGNSA. The CDR3 loop is CASSPQGADYGYTF.

The chain links TRBV5-1 to TRBJ2-7; TCRdb names TRBD2, which stays unverified in the absence of DNA. This CDR3 has 20 residues. Germline V gene data show CDR1 as SGHRS and CDR2 as YFSETQ. The CDR3 spells CASSPGDGPGDYLEWYEQYF.

The chain has TRBV12-3 or TRBV12-4 and TRBJ2-3; TCRdb's D call of TRBD2 is untestable without DNA. The CDR3 covers 15 residues. The CDR3 protein is CASSPSSGRAFTQYF.

The V and J genes are TRBV7-2 and TRBJ1-2. There are 17 residues in the CDR3. CDR1 and CDR2 from the germline V gene are SGHTA and FQGNSA. The CDR3 is CASSSPGGGRVHYGYTF.

The V and J genes are TRBV5-1 and TRBJ2-2. The germline V gene encodes CDR1 SGHRS and CDR2 YFSETQ. This CDR3 comprises 15 residues. CDR3: CASSLAGRNTGELFF. The whole variable domain, remainder taken from reference TRBV5-1 and TRBJ2-2, is KAGVTQTPRYLIKTRGQQVTLSCSPISGHRSVSWYQQTPGQGLQFLFEYFSETQRNKGNFPGRFSGRQFSNSRSEMNVSTLELGDSALYLCASSLAGRNTGELFFGEGSRLTVL.

The chain combines TRBV20-1 with TRBJ1-3. The germline V gene encodes CDR1 DFQATT and CDR2 SNEGSKA (reference sequence). The length of the CDR3 is 14 residues. CDR3 residues: CSANDPSSGNTIYF.

Here the CDR3 reads CASSFGLQGREQYF. V is TRBV7-9 and J is TRBJ2-7; the TCRdb D gene call, TRBD1, has no DNA to confirm it. The CDR3 is made up of 14 amino acids. The V gene's germline CDR1 is SEHNR and CDR2 FQNEAQ (reference sequence).

The rearrangement joins TRBV20-1 to TRBJ1-4. The CDR3 contains 16 residues. Germline V gene lookup returns CDR1 DFQATT and CDR2 SNEGSKA (reference sequence). CDR3: CSARDGGRGWNEKLFF.

This chain uses TRBV5-1 with TRBJ1-1; the TCRdb D gene call, TRBD1, has no DNA to confirm it. The CDR3 is 16 amino acids. Germline CDR1 reads SGHRS; CDR2 reads YFSETQ. This CDR3 reads CASSLDVWDRRSKAFF.

V is TRBV20-1 and J is TRBJ1-2; TCRdb names TRBD1, which stays unverified in the absence of DNA. The CDR3 covers 13 residues. Germline CDR1 DFQATT, CDR2 SNEGSKA (reference sequence). The CDR3 loop reads CSVLGGSGAGYTF.

The chain couples TRBV6-1 to TRBJ2-2; the D call of TRBD1 rests on TCRdb alone, since no DNA is present to check it. In germline, CDR1 is MNHNS, CDR2 SASEGT. The CDR3 runs to 16 residues. CDR3 loop: CASSLSPGTNTGELFF.